This record covers a single TCR beta chain. The data were taken from a study of T cell clones after liver transplantation. Overall study context: TCRbeta sequencing after a pre-transplant mixed lymphocyte reaction identified graft-donor-reactive clones, later tracked in post-transplant blood. Subjects received no induction therapy and standard immunosuppression until randomization at 12-24 months post-transplant.

Clones were sequenced by immunoSEQ multiplex PCR, and TCRdb holds only the in-frame ones, with some missing. The sample has around 76,000 clones, over 70% seen once; the top ten hold approximately 0.77%. The source was CD4+ T cells from blood, collected 12 months after liver transplant. The TCR was taken from a human patient who received a liver transplant. Some T cells may be transferred from the graft donor.

As DNA, the CDR3 is TGTGCCAGCAGCTTAGGCCAGCGGGAGAGGTTCTTC. Protein product: CASSLGQRERFF. The V call is TRBV7-8, the J call TRBJ2-1, with 8 nucleotides matching TRBD2. In germline, CDR1 is SGHVS, CDR2 FQNEAQ. V shed 1 base and J 15 bases; nucleotides not matched to a gene: 5. The CDR3 runs 12 residues.